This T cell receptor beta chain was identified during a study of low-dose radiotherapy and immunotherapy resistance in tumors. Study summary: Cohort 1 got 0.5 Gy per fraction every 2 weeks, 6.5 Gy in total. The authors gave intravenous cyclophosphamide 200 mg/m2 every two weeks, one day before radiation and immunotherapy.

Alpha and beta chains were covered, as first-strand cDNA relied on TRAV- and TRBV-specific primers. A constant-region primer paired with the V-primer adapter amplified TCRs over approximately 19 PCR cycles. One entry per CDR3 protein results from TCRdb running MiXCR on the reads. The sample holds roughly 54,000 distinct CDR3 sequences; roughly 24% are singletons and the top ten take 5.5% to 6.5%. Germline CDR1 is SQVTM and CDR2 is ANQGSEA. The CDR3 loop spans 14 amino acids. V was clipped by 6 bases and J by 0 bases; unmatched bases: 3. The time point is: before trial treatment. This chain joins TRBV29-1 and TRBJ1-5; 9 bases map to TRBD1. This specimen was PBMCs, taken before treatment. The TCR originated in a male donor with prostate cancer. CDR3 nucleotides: TGCAGCGTACGGACAGGGGATAGCAATCAGCCCCAGCATTTT. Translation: CSVRTGDSNQPQHF.